This T cell receptor (beta chain) comes out of a study of blood T cells in healthy people across ages. Overall study findings and caveats: Roughly linear declines in TCR beta diversity per million T cells occurred with age.

Then a second PCR, running roughly 7 to 11 cycles, was carried out with a sample-barcoded 5' primer and a J-beta primer mix. TCRdb itself ran the 5' RACE reads through MiXCR, one entry per CDR3 protein. The data contain about 730,000 distinct CDR3 sequences, roughly 43% of them singletons. The CDR3 loop spans 13 amino acids. Germline loops: CDR1 SGHTA, CDR2 FQGNSA. This clonotype has a handful of counts. Its antigen remains unknown. The chain links TRBV7-2 to TRBJ2-4; the match to TRBD1 covers 9 bases. The end of the DNA aligns better with TRBJ2-7, so the J call may be wrong. The source material was blood. The source of this sequence is a woman aged 60 to 75 in good health. The CDR3 DNA reads as TGTGCCGTTTCTAGGGGGACAGGGTACGAGCAGTACTTC. It specifies CAVSRGTGYEQYF.